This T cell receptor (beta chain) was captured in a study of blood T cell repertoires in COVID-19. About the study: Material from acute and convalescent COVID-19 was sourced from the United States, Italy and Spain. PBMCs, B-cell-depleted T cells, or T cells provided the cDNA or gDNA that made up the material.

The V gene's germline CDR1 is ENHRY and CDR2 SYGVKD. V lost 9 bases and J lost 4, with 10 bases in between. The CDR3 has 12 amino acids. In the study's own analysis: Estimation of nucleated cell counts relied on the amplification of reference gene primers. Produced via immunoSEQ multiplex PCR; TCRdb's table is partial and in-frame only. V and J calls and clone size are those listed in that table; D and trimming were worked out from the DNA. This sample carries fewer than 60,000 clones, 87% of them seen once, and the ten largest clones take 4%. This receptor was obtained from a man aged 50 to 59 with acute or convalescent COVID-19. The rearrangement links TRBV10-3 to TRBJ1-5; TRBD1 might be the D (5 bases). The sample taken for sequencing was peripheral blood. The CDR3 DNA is TGTGCCATACAGGATCCAAATCAGCCCCAGCATTTT. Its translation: CAIQDPNQPQHF.